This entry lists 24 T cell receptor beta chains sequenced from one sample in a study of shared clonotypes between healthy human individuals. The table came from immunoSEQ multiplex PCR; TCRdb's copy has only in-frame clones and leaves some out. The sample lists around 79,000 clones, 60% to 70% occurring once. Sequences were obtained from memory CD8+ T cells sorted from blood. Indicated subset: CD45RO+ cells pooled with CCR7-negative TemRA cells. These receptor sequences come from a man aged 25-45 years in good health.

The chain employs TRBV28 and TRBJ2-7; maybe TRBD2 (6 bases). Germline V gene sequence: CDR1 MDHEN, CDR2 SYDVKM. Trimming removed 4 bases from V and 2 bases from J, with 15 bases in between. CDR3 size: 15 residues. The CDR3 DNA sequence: TGTGCCAGCAGTTCCCTACCTCGACTAGCCTACGAGCAGTACTTC. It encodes CASSSLPRLAYEQYF.

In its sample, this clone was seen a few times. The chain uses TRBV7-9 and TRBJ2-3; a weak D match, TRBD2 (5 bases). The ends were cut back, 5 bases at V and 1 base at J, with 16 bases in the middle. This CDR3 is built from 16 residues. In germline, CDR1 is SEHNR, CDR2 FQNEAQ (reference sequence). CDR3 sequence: CASSMLTITRTDTQYF. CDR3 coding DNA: TGTGCCAGCAGCATGTTGACTATCACCCGCACAGATACGCAGTATTTT.

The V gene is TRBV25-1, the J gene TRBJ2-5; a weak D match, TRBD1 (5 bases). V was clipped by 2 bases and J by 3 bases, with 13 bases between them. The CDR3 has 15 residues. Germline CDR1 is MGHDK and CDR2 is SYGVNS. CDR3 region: CASSEVLGQKETQYF. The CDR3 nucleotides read TGTGCCAGCAGTGAAGTTTTGGGGCAGAAAGAGACCCAGTACTTC.

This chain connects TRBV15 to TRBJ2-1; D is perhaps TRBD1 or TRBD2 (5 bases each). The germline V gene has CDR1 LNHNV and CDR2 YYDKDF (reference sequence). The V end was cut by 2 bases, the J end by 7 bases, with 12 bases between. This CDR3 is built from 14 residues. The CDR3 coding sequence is TGTGCCACCAGCAGATTCGGTGGGGGAAATGAGCAGTTCTTC. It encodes CATSRFGGGNEQFF.

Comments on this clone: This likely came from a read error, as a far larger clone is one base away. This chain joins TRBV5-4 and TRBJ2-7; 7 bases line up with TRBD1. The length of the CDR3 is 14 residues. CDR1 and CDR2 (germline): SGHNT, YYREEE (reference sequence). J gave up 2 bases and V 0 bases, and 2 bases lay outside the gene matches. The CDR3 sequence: CASSLGQGPYEQYF. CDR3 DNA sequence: TGTGCCAGCAGCTTGGGACAGGGCCCCTACGAGCAGTACTTC.

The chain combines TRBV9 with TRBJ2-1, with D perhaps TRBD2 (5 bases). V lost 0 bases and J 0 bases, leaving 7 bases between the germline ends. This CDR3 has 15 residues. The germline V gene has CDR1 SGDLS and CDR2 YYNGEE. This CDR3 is CASSVGTASYNEQFF. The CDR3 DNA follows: TGTGCCAGCAGCGTAGGGACTGCCTCCTACAATGAGCAGTTCTTC.

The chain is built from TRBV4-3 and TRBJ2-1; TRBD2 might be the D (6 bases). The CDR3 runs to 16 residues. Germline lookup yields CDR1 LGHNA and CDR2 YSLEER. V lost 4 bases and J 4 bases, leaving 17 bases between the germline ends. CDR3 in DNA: TGCGCCAGCAGCCCATCCTTGGCGGGGTCGTACAATGAGCAGTTCTTC. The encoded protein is CASSPSLAGSYNEQFF.

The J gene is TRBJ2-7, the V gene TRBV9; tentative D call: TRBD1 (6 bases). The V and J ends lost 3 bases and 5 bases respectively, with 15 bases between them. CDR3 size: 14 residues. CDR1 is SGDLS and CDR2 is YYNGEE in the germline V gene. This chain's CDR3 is CASSAAQGMNEQYF. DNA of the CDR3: TGTGCCAGCAGCGCCGCACAGGGTATGAACGAGCAGTACTTC.

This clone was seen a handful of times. CDR3 DNA: TGCGCCAGCAGCGCCCAGACTAGCGGGAGGAGCTCCTACAATGAGCAGTTCTTC. Translation gives CASSAQTSGRSSYNEQFF. The rearrangement joins TRBV5-1 to TRBJ2-1; 13 nucleotides match TRBD2. V trimming: 4 bases; J trimming: 0 bases; junction bases outside the gene matches: 7. The CDR3 loop spans 18 amino acids. Germline V CDR1 and CDR2: SGHRS, YFSETQ.

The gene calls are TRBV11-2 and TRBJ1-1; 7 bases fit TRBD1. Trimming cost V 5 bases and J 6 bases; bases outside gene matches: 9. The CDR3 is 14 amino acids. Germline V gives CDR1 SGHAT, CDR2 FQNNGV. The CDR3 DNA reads TGTGCCAGCAGCCCTCAGGGGGGGCGGGCTGAAGCTTTCTTT. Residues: CASSPQGGRAEAFF.

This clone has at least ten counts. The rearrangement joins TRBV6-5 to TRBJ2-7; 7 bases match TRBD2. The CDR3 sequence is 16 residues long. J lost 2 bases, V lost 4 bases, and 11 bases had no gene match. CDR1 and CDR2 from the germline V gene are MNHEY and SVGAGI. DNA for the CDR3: TGTGCCAGCAGTTTCTCTCAGTGGGCGGGAGCCTACGAGCAGTACTTC. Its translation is CASSFSQWAGAYEQYF.

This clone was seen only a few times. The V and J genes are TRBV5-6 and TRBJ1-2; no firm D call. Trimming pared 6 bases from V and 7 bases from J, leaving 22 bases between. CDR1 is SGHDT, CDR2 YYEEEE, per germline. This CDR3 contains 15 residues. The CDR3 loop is CASILWEDAPFGYTF. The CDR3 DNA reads TGTGCCAGCATCCTTTGGGAGGATGCCCCATTTGGCTACACCTTC.

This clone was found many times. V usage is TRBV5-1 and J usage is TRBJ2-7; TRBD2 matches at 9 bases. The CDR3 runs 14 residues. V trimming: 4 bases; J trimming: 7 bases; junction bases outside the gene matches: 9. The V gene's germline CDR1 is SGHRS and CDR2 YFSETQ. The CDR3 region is CASSIRAGGWEQYF. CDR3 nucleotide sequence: TGCGCCAGCAGCATTCGAGCGGGAGGTTGGGAGCAGTACTTC.

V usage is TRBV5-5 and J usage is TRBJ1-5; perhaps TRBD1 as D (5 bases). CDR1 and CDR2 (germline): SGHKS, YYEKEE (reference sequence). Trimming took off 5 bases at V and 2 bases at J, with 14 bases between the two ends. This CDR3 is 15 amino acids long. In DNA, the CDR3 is TGTGCCAGCAGTCGTTACGGGACGGGCAATCAGCCCCAGCATTTT. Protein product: CASSRYGTGNQPQHF.

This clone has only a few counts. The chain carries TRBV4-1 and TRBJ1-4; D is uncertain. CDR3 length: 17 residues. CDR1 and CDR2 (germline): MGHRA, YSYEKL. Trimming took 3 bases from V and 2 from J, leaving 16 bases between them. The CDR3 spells CASSHPTRGYTNEKLFF. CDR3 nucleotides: TGCGCCAGCAGCCATCCCACCCGAGGGTATACTAATGAAAAACTGTTTTTT.

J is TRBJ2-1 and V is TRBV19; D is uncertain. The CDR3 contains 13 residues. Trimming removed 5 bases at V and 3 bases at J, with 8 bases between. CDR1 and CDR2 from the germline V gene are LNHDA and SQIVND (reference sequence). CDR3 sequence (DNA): TGTGCCAGTAGTTGGGCAGTCTACAATGAGCAGTTCTTC. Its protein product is CASSWAVYNEQFF.

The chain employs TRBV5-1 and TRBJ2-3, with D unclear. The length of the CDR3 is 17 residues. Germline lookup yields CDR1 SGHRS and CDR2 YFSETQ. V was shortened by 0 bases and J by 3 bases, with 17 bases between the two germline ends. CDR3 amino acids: CASSLVLASSKTDTQYF. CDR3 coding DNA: TGCGCCAGCAGCTTGGTTTTAGCAAGCTCCAAAACAGATACGCAGTATTTT. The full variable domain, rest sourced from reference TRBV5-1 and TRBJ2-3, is KAGVTQTPRYLIKTRGQQVTLSCSPISGHRSVSWYQQTPGQGLQFLFEYFSETQRNKGNFPGRFSGRQFSNSRSEMNVSTLELGDSALYLCASSLVLASSKTDTQYFGPGTRLTVL.

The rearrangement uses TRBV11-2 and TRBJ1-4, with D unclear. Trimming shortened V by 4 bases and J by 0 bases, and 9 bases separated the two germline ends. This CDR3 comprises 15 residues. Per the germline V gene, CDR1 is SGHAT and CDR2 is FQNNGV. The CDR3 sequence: CASSSDWSTNEKLFF. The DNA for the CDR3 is TGTGCCAGCAGCTCCGATTGGTCAACTAATGAAAAACTGTTTTTT.

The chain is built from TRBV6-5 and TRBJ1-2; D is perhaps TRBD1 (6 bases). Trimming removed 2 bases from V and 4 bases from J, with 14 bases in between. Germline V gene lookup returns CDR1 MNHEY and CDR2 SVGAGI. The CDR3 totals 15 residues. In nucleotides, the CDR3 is TGTGCCAGCAGTTACGGGCCCGGGGACATCTATGGCTACACCTTC. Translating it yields CASSYGPGDIYGYTF.

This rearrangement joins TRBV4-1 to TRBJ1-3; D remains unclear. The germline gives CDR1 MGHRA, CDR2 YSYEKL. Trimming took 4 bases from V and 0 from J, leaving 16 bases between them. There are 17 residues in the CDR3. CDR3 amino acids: CASSRPGRELSGNTIYF. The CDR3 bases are TGCGCCAGCAGCCGTCCCGGGCGGGAACTCTCTGGAAACACCATATATTTT.

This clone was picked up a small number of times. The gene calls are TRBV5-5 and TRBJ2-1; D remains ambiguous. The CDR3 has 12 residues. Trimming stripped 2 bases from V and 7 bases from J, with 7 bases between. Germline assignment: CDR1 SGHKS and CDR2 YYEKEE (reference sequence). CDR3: CASSFGLNEQFF. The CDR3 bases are TGTGCCAGCAGCTTTGGATTAAATGAGCAGTTCTTC.

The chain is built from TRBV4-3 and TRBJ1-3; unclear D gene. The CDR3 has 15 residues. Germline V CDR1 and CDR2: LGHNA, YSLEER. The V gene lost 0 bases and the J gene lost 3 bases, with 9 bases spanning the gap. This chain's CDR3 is CASSQESAVGNTIYF. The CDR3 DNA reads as TGCGCCAGCAGCCAAGAATCGGCAGTTGGAAACACCATATATTTT.

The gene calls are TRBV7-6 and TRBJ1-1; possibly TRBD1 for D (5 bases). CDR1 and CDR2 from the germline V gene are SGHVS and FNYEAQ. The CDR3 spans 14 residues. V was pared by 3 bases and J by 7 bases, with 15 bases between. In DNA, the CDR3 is TGTGCCAGCAGCTTGTACCGGGACGGAGATGAAGCTTTCTTT. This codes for CASSLYRDGDEAFF.

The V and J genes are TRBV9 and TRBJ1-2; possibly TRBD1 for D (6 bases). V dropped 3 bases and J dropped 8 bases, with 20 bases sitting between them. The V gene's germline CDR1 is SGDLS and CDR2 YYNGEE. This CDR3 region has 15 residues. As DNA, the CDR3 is TGTGCCAGCAGCGCGATACTGGACAGCATAGGAGGCTACACCTTC. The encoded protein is CASSAILDSIGGYTF.